The present T cell receptor beta chain was sequenced within a study of OX40 agonist ivuxolimab in advanced cancers. CDR3 size: 17 residues. Looked up from germline, CDR1 is MRHNA and CDR2 is SNTAGT. The J segment lost 1 base and the V segment lost 3 bases, leaving 8 bases of the junction unmatched. Assay: immunoSEQ multiplex PCR; the TCRdb copy retains only in-frame clones and omits some. The sample consists of 100,000 to 110,000 clones, about 89% of them appearing once. Sequencing used CD4+ or CD8+ T cells sorted from blood, obtained in a trial of the OX40 agonist ivuxolimab. The TCR comes from an adult with an advanced solid tumor such as melanoma, head and neck, liver or kidney cancer. This chain uses TRBV6-4 with TRBJ2-3, with TRBD1 matching 9 bases. CDR3 loop: CASSEQGALAGTDTQYF. The CDR3 DNA reads as TGTGCCAGCAGTGAACAGGGGGCTCTAGCCGGCACAGATACGCAGTATTTT.